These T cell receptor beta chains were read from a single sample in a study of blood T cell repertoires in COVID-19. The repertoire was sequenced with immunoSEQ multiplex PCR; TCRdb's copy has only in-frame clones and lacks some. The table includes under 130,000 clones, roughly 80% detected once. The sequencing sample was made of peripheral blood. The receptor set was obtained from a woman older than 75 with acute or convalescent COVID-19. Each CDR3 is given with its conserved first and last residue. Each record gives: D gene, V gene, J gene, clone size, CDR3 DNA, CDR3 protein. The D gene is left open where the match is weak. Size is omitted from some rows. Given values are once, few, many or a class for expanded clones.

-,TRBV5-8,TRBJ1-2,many,TGTGCCAGCAGCTTGAGGGGAATCGACTATGGCTACACCTTC,CASSLRGIDYGYTF
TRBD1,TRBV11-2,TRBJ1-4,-,TGTGCCAGCAGCTCCCACCGGGACAGGGGGCCAACTAATGAAAAACTGTTTTTT,CASSSHRDRGPTNEKLFF
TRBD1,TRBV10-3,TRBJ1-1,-,TGTGCCATTTTCCGGGACAGGGGAACTGAAGCTTTCTTT,CAIFRDRGTEAFF
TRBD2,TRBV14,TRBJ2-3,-,TGTGCCACCAGTATAGCGGGCCTGCGGGATACGCAGTATTTT,CATSIAGLRDTQYF
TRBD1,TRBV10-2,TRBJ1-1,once,TGCGCCAGCAGTGAGCAGGCAGGGGGAGTAGGGACTGAAGCTTTCTTT,CASSEQAGGVGTEAFF
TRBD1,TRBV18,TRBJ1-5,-,TGTGCCAGCTCACCGGACAGGGAAACCCCCCAGCATTTT,CASSPDRETPQHF
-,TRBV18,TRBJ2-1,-,TGTGCCAGCTCACCTTTGAGGACAACCTCCTACAATGAGCAGTTCTTC,CASSPLRTTSYNEQFF
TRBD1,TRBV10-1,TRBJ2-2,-,TGCGCCAGCAGTGAGGGCAGGGGGCTTGAAACCGGGGAGCTGTTTTTT,CASSEGRGLETGELFF
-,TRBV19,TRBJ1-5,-,TGTGCCAGTAGTTTGGACAGAGACCATAGCAATCAGCCCCAGCATTTT,CASSLDRDHSNQPQHF
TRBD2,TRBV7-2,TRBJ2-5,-,TGTGCCAGCGGGAGGACTAGCGGGTCGGGGAGAGAGACCCAGTACTTC,CASGRTSGSGRETQYF
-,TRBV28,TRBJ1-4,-,TGTGCCAGCAGTCTGTCACAGGGTTTGAGTGAAAAACTGTTTTTT,CASSLSQGLSEKLFF
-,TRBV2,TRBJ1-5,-,TGTGCCACCTCACCCGACAGGCTCAATCAGCCCCAGCATTTT,CATSPDRLNQPQHF
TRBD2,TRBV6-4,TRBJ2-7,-,TGTGCCAGCACTCGGGTGTCTAGCGGGAGATACCACGAGCAGTACTTC,CASTRVSSGRYHEQYF
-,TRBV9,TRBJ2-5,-,TGTGCCAGCAGCGTAGACAGGGGGGGAGAGACCCAGTACTTC,CASSVDRGGETQYF
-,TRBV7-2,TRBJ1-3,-,TGTGCCAGCAGCTTAGAACAGTGGAATACCATATATTTT,CASSLEQWNTIYF
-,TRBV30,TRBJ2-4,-,TGTGCCTGTGACTTCAAAAACATTCAGTACTTC,CACDFKNIQYF
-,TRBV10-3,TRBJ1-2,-,TGTGCCACTCTTGGAGGGGACGGCTACACCTTC,CATLGGDGYTF
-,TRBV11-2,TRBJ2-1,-,TGTGCCAGCAGCTTAGACCGAAGACAGACGAGGATCTTC,CASSLDRRQTRIF
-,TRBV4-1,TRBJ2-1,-,TGCGCCAGCAGCCAAGAGGACTCTAGCTCCTACAATGAGCAGTTCTTC,CASSQEDSSSYNEQFF
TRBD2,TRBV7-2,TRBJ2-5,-,TGTGCCAGCAGCTTAGCGGGAGGGTGGGAGACCCAGTACTTC,CASSLAGGWETQYF
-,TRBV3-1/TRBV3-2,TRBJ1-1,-,TGTGCCAGCAGCCAAGGGGCAGGAATGAACACTGAAGCTTTCTTT,CASSQGAGMNTEAFF
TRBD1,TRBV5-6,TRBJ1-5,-,TGTGCCAGCAGCTTGGGACAGGGGAATAACAATCAGCCCCAGCATTTT,CASSLGQGNNNQPQHF
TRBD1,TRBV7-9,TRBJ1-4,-,TGTGCCAGCGGTAGGGGGCACGAAAAACTGTTTTTT,CASGRGHEKLFF
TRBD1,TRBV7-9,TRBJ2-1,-,TGTGCCAGCAGTGGACAGGGGGCCTATGAGCAGTTCTTC,CASSGQGAYEQFF
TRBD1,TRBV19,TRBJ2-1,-,TGTGCCAGTAGTCCAGGGGGCTATGAGCAGTTCTTC,CASSPGGYEQFF
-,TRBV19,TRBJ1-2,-,TGTGCCAGTAGTATTAGTTCCGGCAGGCAGGGCTACACCTTC,CASSISSGRQGYTF
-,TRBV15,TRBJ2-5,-,TGTGCCACCAGCAGTGCTCCAGGGTGGCAAGAGACCCAGTACTTC,CATSSAPGWQETQYF
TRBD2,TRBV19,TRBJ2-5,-,TGTGCCAGTAGTATGCAAACGGGAGGGCAAGAAGCCCAGTACTTC,CASSMQTGGQEAQYF
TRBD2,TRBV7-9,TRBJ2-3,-,TGTGCCAGCAGCTTGACTAGCGGGATCACAGATACGCAGTATTTT,CASSLTSGITDTQYF
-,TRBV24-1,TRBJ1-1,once,TGTGCCACCAGTGAAGCCGGGGCCGGGGGTATGAACACTGAAGCTTTCTTT,CATSEAGAGGMNTEAFF
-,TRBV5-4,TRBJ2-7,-,TGTGCCAGCAGCCCATGGGGAAGAGGGCTGGTGGAGCAGTACTTC,CASSPWGRGLVEQYF
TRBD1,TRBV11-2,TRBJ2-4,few,TGTGCCAGCGGTCCGGGACAGGGGGCGTCGGACATTCAGTACTTC,CASGPGQGASDIQYF
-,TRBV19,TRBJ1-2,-,TGTGCCAGTTCCCGGCCGGGACATCGTAACTATGGCTACACCTTC,CASSRPGHRNYGYTF
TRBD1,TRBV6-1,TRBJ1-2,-,TGTGCCAGCAGTGAGAGAAACAGGGGACCTTATGGCTACACCTTC,CASSERNRGPYGYTF
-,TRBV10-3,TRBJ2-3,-,TGTGCCATCAGTGGTGGGAGCGCAGATACGCAGTATTTT,CAISGGSADTQYF
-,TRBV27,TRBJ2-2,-,TGTGCCAGCAGGGTCGGCGGGGAGCTGTTTTTT,CASRVGGELFF
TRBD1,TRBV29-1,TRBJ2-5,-,TGCAGCGTTGAACCGGGACAGGAAGAGACCCAGTACTTC,CSVEPGQEETQYF
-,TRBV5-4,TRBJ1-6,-,TGTGCCAGCAGCTTGGGAGGTTCGGATAATTCACCCCTCCACTTT,CASSLGGSDNSPLHF
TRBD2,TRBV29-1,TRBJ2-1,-,TGCAGCGTTGAAGGGGGGACTAGCGTAAAAGACTCCTACAATGAGCAGTTCTTC,CSVEGGTSVKDSYNEQFF
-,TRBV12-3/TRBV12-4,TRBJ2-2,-,TGTGCCAGCAGCTCCTCGGGCACCGGGGAGCTGTTTTTT,CASSSSGTGELFF
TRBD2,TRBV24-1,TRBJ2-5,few,TGTGCCACCAGTGACTATAATAGCGGGAGAGGAGCGGAGACCCAGTACTTC,CATSDYNSGRGAETQYF
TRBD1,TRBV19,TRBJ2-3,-,TGTGCCAGTAGTTCGACCGGGACAGGGTGGGATACGCAGTATTTT,CASSSTGTGWDTQYF
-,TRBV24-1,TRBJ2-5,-,TGTGCCACCAGTGATTTGGGGGGGCAAGAGACCCAGTACTTC,CATSDLGGQETQYF
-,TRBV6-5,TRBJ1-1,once,TGTGCCAGCAGTTACGGTCCCGGAGGCACTGAAGCTTTCTTT,CASSYGPGGTEAFF
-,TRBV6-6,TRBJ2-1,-,TGTGCCAGCAGTCCGGGAGCTTACAATGAGCAGTTCTTC,CASSPGAYNEQFF
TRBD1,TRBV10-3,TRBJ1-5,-,TGTGCCATCAGTGAGGGGACAGTCAGCAATCAGCCCCAGCATTTT,CAISEGTVSNQPQHF
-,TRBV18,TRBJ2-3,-,TGTGCCAGCTCAAAAGGACAGAGCACAGATACGCAGTATTTT,CASSKGQSTDTQYF
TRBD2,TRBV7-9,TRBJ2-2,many,TGTGCCAGCAGCTTAGCGGGAGGGCTAAGCGGGGAGCTGTTTTTT,CASSLAGGLSGELFF